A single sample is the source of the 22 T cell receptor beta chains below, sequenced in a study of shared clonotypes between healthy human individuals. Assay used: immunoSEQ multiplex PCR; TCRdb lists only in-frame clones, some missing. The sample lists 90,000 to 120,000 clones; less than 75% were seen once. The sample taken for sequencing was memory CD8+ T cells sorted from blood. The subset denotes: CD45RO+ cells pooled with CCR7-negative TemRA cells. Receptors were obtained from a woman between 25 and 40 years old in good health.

The DNA of the CDR3 is TGTGAGTCACAAAGTCGGGCCAACGTCCTGACTTTC. As protein: CESQSRANVLTF. This rearrangement joins TRBV5-6 to TRBJ2-6; no clear D gene. This CDR3 region has 12 residues. Germline assignment: CDR1 SGHDT and CDR2 YYEEEE.

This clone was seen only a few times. CDR3 bases: TGTGCCAGTGAAAGCGGTTACGACTACAATGAGCAGTTCTTC. It specifies CASESGYDYNEQFF. The chain joins TRBV19 to TRBJ2-1; D possibly corresponds to TRBD2 (5 bases). CDR1 is LNHDA and CDR2 is SQIVND in the germline V gene (reference sequence). This CDR3 is built from 14 residues. Trimming cost V 8 bases and J 3 bases, with 14 bases left between them.

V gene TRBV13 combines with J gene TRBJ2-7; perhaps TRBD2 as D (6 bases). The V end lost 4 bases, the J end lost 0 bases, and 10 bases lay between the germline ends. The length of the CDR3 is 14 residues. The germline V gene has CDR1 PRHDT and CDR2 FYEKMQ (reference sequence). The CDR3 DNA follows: TGTGCCAGCAGCTCCCGGACTAACTCCTACGAGCAGTACTTC. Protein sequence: CASSSRTNSYEQYF.

CDR3 nucleotide sequence: TGTGCCAGCAGTGAAGATGTAGATGCTCCACGGCATGAGCAGTTCTTC. Residues: CASSEDVDAPRHEQFF. This sequence joins TRBV25-1 and TRBJ2-1; D unclear. Germline V gene lookup returns CDR1 MGHDK and CDR2 SYGVNS. The CDR3 is made up of 16 amino acids. V was pared by 2 bases and J by 8 bases, with 19 bases between.

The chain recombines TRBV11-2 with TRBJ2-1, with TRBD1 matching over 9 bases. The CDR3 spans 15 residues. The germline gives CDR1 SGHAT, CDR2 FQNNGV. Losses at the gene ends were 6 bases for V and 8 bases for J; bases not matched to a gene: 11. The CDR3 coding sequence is TGTGCCAGCAGTTATACAGGGGGCTCGGGTGATGAGCAGTTCTTC. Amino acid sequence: CASSYTGGSGDEQFF.

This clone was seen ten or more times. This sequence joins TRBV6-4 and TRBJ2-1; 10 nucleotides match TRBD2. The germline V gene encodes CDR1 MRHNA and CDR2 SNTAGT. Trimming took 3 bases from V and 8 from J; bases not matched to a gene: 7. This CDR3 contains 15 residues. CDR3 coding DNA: TGTGCCAGCAGTGAACTAGCGGGGAGAGGTGATGAGCAGTTCTTC. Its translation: CASSELAGRGDEQFF.

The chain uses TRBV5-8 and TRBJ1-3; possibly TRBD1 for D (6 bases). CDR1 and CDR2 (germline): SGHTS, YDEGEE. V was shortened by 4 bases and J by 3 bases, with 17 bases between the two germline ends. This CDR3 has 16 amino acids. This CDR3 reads CASSGAGGYGGNTIYF. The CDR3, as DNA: TGTGCCAGCAGCGGCGCGGGGGGCTATGGTGGAAACACCATATATTTT.

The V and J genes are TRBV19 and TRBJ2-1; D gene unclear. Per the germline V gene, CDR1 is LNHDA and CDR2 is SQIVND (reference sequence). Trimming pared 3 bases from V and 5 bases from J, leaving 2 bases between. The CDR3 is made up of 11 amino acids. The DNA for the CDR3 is TGTGCCAGTAGTATCGACAATGAGCAGTTCTTC. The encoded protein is CASSIDNEQFF.

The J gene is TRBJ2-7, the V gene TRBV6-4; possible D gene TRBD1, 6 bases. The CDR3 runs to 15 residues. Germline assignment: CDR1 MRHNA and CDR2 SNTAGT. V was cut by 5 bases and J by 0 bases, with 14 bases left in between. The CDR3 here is CASSYVTGSSYEQYF. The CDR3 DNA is TGTGCCAGCAGTTACGTTACAGGGTCCTCCTACGAGCAGTACTTC.

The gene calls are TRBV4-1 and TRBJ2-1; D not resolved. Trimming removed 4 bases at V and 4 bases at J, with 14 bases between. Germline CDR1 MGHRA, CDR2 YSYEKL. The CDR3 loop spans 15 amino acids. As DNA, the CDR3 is TGCGCCAGCAGCCCCCATCCAGCGCGGTACAATGAGCAGTTCTTC. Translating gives CASSPHPARYNEQFF.

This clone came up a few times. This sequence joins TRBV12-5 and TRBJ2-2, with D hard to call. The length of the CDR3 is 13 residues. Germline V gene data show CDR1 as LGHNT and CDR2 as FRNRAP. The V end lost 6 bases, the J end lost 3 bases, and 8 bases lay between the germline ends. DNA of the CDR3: TGTGCTAGTGGCCAACACTACACCGGGGAGCTGTTTTTT. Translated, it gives CASGQHYTGELFF. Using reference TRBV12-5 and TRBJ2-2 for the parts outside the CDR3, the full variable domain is DARVTQTPRHKVTEMGQEVTMRCQPILGHNTVFWYRQTMMQGLELLAYFRNRAPLDDSGMPKDRFSAEMPDATLATLKIQPSEPRDSAVYFCASGQHYTGELFFGEGSRLTVL.

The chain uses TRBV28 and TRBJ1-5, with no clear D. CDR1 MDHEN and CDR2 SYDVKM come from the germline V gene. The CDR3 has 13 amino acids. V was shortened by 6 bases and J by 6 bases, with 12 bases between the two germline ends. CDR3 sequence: CASSPGLFQPQHF. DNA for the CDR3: TGTGCCAGCAGCCCCGGCCTTTTTCAGCCCCAGCATTTT.

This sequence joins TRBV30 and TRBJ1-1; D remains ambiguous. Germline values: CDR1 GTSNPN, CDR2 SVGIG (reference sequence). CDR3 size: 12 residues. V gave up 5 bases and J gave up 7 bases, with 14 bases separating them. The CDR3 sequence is CAWDTRADEAFF. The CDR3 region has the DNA TGTGCCTGGGACACTAGAGCTGATGAAGCTTTCTTT.

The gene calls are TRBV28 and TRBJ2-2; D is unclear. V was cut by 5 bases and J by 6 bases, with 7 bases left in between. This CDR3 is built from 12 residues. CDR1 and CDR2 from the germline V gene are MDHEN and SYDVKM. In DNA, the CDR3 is TGTGCCAGCAGTAGGGTCCCCGGGGAGCTGTTTTTT. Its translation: CASSRVPGELFF.

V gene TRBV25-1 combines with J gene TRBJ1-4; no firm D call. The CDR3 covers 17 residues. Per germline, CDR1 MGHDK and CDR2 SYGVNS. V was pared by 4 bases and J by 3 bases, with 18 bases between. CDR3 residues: CASSGWAGLGSNEKLFF. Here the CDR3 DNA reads TGTGCCAGCAGTGGATGGGCGGGTCTGGGGTCTAATGAAAAACTGTTTTTT.

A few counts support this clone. CDR3 in amino acids: CASSVSGADQPQHF. DNA of the CDR3: TGTGCCAGCAGCGTATCGGGGGCGGATCAGCCCCAGCATTTT. V usage is TRBV9 and J usage is TRBJ1-5, with a possible D match to TRBD1 (6 bases). The CDR3 is 14 residues long. Deletions cut 1 base from V and 5 bases from J, with 10 bases between. Germline V gene lookup returns CDR1 SGDLS and CDR2 YYNGEE.

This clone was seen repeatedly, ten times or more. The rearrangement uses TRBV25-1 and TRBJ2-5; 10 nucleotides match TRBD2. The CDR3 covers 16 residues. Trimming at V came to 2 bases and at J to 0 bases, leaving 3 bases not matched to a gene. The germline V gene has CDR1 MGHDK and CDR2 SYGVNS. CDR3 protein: CASSELAGADQETQYF. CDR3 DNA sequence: TGTGCCAGCAGTGAACTAGCGGGAGCCGACCAAGAGACCCAGTACTTC.

The CDR3 DNA is TGTGCCAGCAGAGGCGGACTAGGGGAGATGGGTGAGCAGTTCTTC. It yields the protein CASRGGLGEMGEQFF. The chain couples TRBV5-4 to TRBJ2-1, with TRBD2 identical over 7 bases. V lost 5 bases to trimming and J lost 9 bases; unmatched junction nucleotides: 14. Per the germline V gene, CDR1 is SGHNT and CDR2 is YYREEE (reference sequence). The CDR3 runs to 15 residues.

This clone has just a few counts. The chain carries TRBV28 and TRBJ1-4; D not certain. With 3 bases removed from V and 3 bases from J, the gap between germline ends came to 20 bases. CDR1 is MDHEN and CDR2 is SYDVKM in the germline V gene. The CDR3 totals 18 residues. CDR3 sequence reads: CASSFFFREGEANEKLFF. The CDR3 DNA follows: TGTGCCAGCAGTTTTTTCTTTCGGGAGGGCGAAGCTAATGAAAAACTGTTTTTT.

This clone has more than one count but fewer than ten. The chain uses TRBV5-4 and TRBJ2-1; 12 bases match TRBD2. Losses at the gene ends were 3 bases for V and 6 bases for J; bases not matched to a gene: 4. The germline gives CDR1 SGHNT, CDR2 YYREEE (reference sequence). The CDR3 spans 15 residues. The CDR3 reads CASSSLAGGRNEQFF. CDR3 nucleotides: TGTGCCAGCAGCTCACTAGCGGGAGGACGCAATGAGCAGTTCTTC.

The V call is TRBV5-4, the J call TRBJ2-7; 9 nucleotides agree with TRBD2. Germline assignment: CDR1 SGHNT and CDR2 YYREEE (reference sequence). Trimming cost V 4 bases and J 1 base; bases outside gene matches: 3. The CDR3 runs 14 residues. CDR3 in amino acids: CASSAGGNSYEQYF. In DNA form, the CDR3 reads TGTGCCAGCAGCGCGGGAGGGAATTCCTACGAGCAGTACTTC.

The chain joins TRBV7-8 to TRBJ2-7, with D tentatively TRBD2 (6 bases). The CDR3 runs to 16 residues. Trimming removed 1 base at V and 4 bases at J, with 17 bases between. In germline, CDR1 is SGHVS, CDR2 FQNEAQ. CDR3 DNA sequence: TGTGCCAGCAGCTTAGGTAGCGGCCGAATATTTTACGAGCAGTACTTC. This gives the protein CASSLGSGRIFYEQYF.